This TCR beta chain was captured by sequencing in a study of CD8 T cells in ankylosing spondylitis. Study observations and caveats: Reportedly, matched ankylosing spondylitis synovial fluid was significantly enriched for disease-linked clones. Blood of patients with ankylosing spondylitis appeared to be characterized by a TCR beta motif of several highly homologous variants. Disease-linked clones were CD8+ and relatively rare in peripheral blood.

Between the trimmed V and J ends, which lost 1 base and 4 bases, there was a span of 13 bases. CDR3 length: 15 residues. Germline V lookup: CDR1 SGHDN, CDR2 FVKESK. This clonotype has a count of ten or more. Its target is unknown. With molecular barcodes, quantitative 5'-RACE was used to make the TCR beta libraries. TCRdb reanalysed the 5' RACE reads using MiXCR and keeps one entry per CDR3 protein. The top ten hold 3.5% of the sample, which has 250,000 to 350,000 distinct CDR3 sequences, about a fifth seen once. The sequencing sample was made of blood, either unsorted or a sorted T cell fraction (not recorded which). The chain carries TRBV14 and TRBJ2-5; tentatively, D is TRBD1 (7 bases). The source is a female donor with ankylosing spondylitis or in good health (not recorded which). The CDR3 nucleotides are TGTGCCAGCAGCCAAGTGGGGGGACAGCGAGAGACCCAGTACTTC. Translation: CASSQVGGQRETQYF.